Reported below is one T cell receptor (beta chain). This record comes from a study of Ad26.COV2.S vaccination and SARS-CoV-2 variants. This sample's treatment: around 19 received Ad26.COV2.S at low or high dose, single or two shots; about 5 received placebo; per-sample allocation not given. Sampling happened 63 days after the first vaccine or placebo injection. The V and J ends lost 4 bases and 5 bases respectively, with 14 bases between them. Germline lookup yields CDR1 MNHEY and CDR2 SMNVEV (reference sequence). This CDR3 has 14 residues. The repertoire was sequenced with immunoSEQ multiplex PCR; TCRdb's copy has only in-frame clones and lacks some. This sample has under 600,000 clones, with roughly nine tenths found just once.

Sequences were derived from peripheral blood, sampled in a trial of Ad26.COV2.S vaccine versus placebo. The chain couples TRBV27 to TRBJ1-1; a weak D match, TRBD1 (5 bases). The sequence came from a person aged 18 to 59 who received the Ad26.COV2.S COVID-19 vaccine or a placebo. The CDR3 sequence is CASSSPPGATEAFF. In nucleotides, the CDR3 is TGTGCCAGCAGTTCCCCCCCCGGGGCGACTGAAGCTTTCTTT.